The 8 T cell receptor beta chains reported below all come from one sample, sequenced in a study of blood T cell repertoires in COVID-19. The data were produced by immunoSEQ multiplex PCR, yet TCRdb's version contains in-frame clones alone and is incomplete. Here the sample spans around 300,000 clones, around nine tenths being singletons. The sample taken for sequencing was peripheral blood. These receptors all stem from a woman in her thirties with COVID-19, enrolled during active disease.

This clone was counted a few times. The chain joins TRBV2 to TRBJ1-2; 9 bases are a match to TRBD1. CDR1 SNHLY and CDR2 FYNNEI come from the germline V gene. CDR3 length equals 15 residues. Trimming at V came to 5 bases and at J to 6 bases, leaving 10 bases not matched to a gene. Here the CDR3 DNA reads TGTGCCAGCAGTCGGGACAGGGTAGAGGGGCATGGCTACACCTTC. This gives the protein CASSRDRVEGHGYTF.

The rearrangement joins TRBV3-1 (or the pseudogene TRBV3-2) to TRBJ1-1; D gene ambiguous. Trimming took off 3 bases at V and 0 bases at J, with 8 bases between the two ends. CDR3 length: 14 amino acids. Germline V CDR1 and CDR2: LGHDT, YNNKEL (reference sequence). The CDR3 sequence: CASSQADVNTEAFF. The CDR3 bases are TGTGCCAGCAGCCAGGCGGATGTGAACACTGAAGCTTTCTTT.

The chain employs TRBV15 and TRBJ1-6; the match to TRBD1 covers 9 bases. The CDR3 has 17 residues. The germline V gene has CDR1 LNHNV and CDR2 YYDKDF (reference sequence). J lost 9 bases, V lost 5 bases, and 14 bases had no gene match. For the CDR3, the DNA is TGTGCCACCAGCTTACAAATCTCCGGGACAGGGAGTTCACCCCTCCACTTT. It codes for CATSLQISGTGSSPLHF.

This sequence joins TRBV11-2 and TRBJ2-1; 11 positions agree with TRBD2. Looked up from germline, CDR1 is SGHAT and CDR2 is FQNNGV. Losses at the gene ends were 5 bases for V and 5 bases for J; bases not matched to a gene: 5. The CDR3 runs to 15 residues. The DNA for the CDR3 is TGTGCCAGCAGCCAGGGACTAGCGGTTCACAATGAGCAGTTCTTC. Protein product: CASSQGLAVHNEQFF.

V is TRBV19 and J is TRBJ2-2; a weak D match, TRBD2 (6 bases). Germline V CDR1 and CDR2: LNHDA, SQIVND (reference sequence). Trimming removed 5 bases at V and 0 bases at J, with 10 bases between. The CDR3 runs to 15 residues. The CDR3 DNA follows: TGTGCCAGTAGTTTAAGACTAGCGAACACCGGGGAGCTGTTTTTT. Translating gives CASSLRLANTGELFF. Complete variable domain (other parts from reference TRBV19 and TRBJ2-2): DGGITQSPKYLFRKEGQNVTLSCEQNLNHDAMYWYRQDPGQGLRLIYYSQIVNDFQKGDIAEGYSVSREKKESFPLTVTSAQKNPTAFYLCASSLRLANTGELFFGEGSRLTVL.

This clone appeared a few times. This chain joins TRBV28 and TRBJ2-7, with a weak D call TRBD1 (5 bases). Trimming cost V 6 bases and J 2 bases, with 14 bases left between them. This CDR3 contains 14 residues. Germline assignment: CDR1 MDHEN and CDR2 SYDVKM. The chain's CDR3 is CASRHRIRTYEQYF. For the CDR3, the DNA is TGTGCCAGCAGGCACAGGATTAGAACCTACGAGCAGTACTTC.

This sequence joins TRBV29-1 and TRBJ1-2, with 9 bases matching TRBD1. The CDR3 extends over 12 amino acids. CDR1 and CDR2 from the germline V gene are SQVTM and ANQGSEA. J gave up 8 bases and V 6 bases, and 7 bases lay outside the gene matches. The CDR3 coding sequence is TGCAGCGTGAATACAGGGGGCTTAGGCTACACCTTC. Translating gives CSVNTGGLGYTF.

This clone appeared a single time. The chain recombines TRBV5-1 with TRBJ2-3; TRBD1 agrees at 8 bases. V lost 5 bases and J lost 6; bases outside the gene matches: 11. This CDR3 contains 15 residues. From germline, CDR1 is SGHRS and CDR2 YFSETQ. The CDR3 DNA is TGCGCCAGCAGGGCCGGGACAGGTCTTTACGATACGCAGTATTTT. It is translated as CASRAGTGLYDTQYF.